The clone carrying this TCR beta chain appeared a single time. The source of the sample is a study of blood T cell repertoires in COVID-19. Study information: The cDNA or gDNA used as material had been derived from T cells, B-cell-depleted T cells, or PBMCs.

Recruitment covered about two dozen US areas and drew participants whose ages spanned roughly 18 to 100 years. Each recovered donor of Cohort 3 presented with two negative PCRs, clearance, or symptom resolution. How the authors handled the data: Amplifying reference gene primers gave estimates of nucleated cell counts. Profiling relied on immunoSEQ multiplex PCR, and the TCRdb table lists in-frame clones only, not all of them. The V and J calls and clone size come from that table; D and trimming were worked out from the DNA. The table records fewer than 350,000 clones, about 85% of them present only once. CDR1 and CDR2 from the germline V gene are SQVTM and ANQGSEA. This CDR3 is 15 amino acids long. V lost 0 bases, J lost 7 bases, and 18 bases lay in between.

The sample consisted of PBMCs or T cells enriched from blood (not recorded which). The genes are TRBV29-1 and TRBJ1-2, with D possibly TRBD1 on 5 matching bases. The sequence was obtained from a woman aged 45-65 years who had recovered from COVID-19. CDR3 sequence (DNA): TGCAGCGTTGAAGATCATCCCCGGGGGAAGGGTGGCTACACCTTC. Encoded protein: CSVEDHPRGKGGYTF.